This paragraph reports one TCR beta chain. Its cognate antigen is unknown. The entry originates in a study of early T cells in non-severe SARS-CoV-2 infection. Study context: Sequencing was performed on bulk RNA from unsorted whole blood, leaving chains unpaired.

Germline CDR1 is DFQATT and CDR2 is SNEGSKA (reference sequence). Trimming took 3 bases from V and 4 from J, leaving 9 bases between them. CDR3 length: 12 amino acids. Individual cDNA molecules received unique molecular identifiers. TCRdb re-derived calls from the 5' RACE reads in MiXCR, one entry per CDR3 protein. Of some 50,000 distinct CDR3 sequences in the sample, over 8% are singletons; the top ten hold 4% to 5%. Findings of the study overall: Sequences matched to VDJdb favored anti-spike CD8 responses, while private and CD4 specificities were missed.

Sample: whole blood. The clonotype comes from an adult who was a healthcare worker with PCR-confirmed SARS-CoV-2 infection or an uninfected control (not recorded which). The V gene is TRBV20-1, the J gene TRBJ1-2; D remains unclear. The CDR3 here is CSASGRSYGYTF. The DNA for the CDR3 is TGCAGTGCTAGCGGACGGAGCTATGGCTACACCTTC.